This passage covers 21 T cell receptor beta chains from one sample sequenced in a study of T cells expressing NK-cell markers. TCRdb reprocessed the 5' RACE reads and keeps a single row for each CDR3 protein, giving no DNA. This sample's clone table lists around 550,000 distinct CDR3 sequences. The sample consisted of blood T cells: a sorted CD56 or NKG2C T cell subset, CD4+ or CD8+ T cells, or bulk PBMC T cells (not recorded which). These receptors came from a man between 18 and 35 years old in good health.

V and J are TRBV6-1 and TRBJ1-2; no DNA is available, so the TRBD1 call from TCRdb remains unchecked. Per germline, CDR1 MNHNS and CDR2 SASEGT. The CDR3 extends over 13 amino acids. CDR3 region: CASSEDRDYGYTF.

The CDR3 sequence: CASSQEARRRELFF. The V gene is TRBV4-3, the J gene TRBJ2-2. CDR3 size: 14 residues. In germline, CDR1 is LGHNA, CDR2 YSLEER.

The chain's CDR3 is CASSPGWNYGYTF. V usage is TRBV6-5 and J usage is TRBJ1-2; the D gene TCRdb calls, TRBD1, cannot be checked with no DNA. The CDR3 runs to 13 residues. Germline V gene lookup returns CDR1 MNHEY and CDR2 SVGAGI.

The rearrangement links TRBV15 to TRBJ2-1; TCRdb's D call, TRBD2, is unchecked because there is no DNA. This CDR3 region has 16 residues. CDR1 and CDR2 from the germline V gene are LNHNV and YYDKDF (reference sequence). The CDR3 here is CATSRERAGSYNEQFF.

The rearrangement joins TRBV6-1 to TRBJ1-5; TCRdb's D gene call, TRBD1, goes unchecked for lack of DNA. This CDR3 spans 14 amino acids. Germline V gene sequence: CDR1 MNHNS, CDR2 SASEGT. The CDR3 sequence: CAIEGVGGNQPQHF.

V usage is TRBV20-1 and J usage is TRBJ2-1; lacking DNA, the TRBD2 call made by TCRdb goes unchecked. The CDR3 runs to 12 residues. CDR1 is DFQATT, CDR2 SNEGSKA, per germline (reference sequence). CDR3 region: CSASEAGNEQFF.

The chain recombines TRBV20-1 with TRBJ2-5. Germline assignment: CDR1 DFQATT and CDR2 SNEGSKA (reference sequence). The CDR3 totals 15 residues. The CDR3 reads CSARDSSNPQETQYF.

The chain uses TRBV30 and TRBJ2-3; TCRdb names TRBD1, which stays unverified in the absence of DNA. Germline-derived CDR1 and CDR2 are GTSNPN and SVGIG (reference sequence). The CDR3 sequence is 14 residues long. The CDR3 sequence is CAWKRDRGPDTQYF.

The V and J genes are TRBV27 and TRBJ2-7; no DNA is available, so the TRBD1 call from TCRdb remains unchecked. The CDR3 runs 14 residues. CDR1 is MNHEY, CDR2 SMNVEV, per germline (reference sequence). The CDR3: CASKRGHRSAEQYF.

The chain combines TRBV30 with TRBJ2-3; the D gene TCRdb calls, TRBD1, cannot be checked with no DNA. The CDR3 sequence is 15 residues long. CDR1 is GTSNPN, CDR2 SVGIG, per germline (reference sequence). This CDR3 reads CAWSIGDRGTDTQYF.

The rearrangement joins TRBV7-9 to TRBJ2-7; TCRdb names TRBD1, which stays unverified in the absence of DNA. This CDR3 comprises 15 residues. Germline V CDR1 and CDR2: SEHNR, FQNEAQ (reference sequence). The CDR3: CASSSLGGTSYEQYF.

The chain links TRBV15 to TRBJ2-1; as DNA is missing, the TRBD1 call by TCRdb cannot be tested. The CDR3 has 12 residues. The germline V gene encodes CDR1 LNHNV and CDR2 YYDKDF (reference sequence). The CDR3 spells CATSQQGDEQFF.

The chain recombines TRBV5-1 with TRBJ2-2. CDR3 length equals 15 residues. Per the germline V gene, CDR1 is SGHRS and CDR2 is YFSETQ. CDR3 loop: CASGVRTINTGELFF.

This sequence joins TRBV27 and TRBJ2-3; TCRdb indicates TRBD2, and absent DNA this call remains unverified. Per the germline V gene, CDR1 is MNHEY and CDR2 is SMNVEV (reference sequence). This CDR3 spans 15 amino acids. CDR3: CASSLSGPDTDTQYF.

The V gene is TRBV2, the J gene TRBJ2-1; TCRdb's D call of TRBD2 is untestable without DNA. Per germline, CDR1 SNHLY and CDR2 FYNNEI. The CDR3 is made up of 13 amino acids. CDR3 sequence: CASRDPRVDEQFF.

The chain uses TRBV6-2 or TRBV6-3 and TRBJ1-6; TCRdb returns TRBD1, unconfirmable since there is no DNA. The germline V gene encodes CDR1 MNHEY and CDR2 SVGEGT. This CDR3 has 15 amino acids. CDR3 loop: CASGGQSSYNSPLHF.

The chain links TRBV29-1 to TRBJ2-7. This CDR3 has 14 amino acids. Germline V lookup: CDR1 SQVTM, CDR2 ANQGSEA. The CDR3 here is CSVVSEASSYEQYF.

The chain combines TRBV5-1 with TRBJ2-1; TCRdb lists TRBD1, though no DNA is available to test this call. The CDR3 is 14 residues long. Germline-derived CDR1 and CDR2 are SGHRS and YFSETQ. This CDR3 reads CASSLESVAPKQFF.

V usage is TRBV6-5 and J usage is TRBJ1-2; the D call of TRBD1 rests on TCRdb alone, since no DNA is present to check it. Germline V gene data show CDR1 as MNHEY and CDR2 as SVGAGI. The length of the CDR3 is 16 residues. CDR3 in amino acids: CASSYSLTGADYGYTF.

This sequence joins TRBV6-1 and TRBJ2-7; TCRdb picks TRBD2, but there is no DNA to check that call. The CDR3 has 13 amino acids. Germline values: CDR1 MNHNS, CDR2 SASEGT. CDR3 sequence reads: CASRTSASYEQYF.

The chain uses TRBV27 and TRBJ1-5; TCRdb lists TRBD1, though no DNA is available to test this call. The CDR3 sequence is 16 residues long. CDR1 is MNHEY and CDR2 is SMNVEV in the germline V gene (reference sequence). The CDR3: CASRTLGQGSGQPQHF.